This T cell receptor beta chain is drawn from a study of neoadjuvant anti-PD-1 for oral cavity cancer. The study's findings and limits: Expansion of preexisting intratumoral clones was suggested to aid response.

In regard to this clone: What it binds is unknown.

Sequencing used immunoSEQ multiplex PCR; TCRdb keeps in-frame clones, though not all of them. Of around 9,800 clones listed, about 50% are singletons. Looked up from germline, CDR1 is MNHNY and CDR2 is SVGAGI (reference sequence). The CDR3 runs to 16 residues. Trimming left V 0 bases short and J 7 bases short, with 15 bases between. Specimen: tumor tissue, collected before nivolumab (anti-PD-1) treatment. This receptor was obtained from a person aged 40 to 85 with oral cavity squamous cell carcinoma. This chain links TRBV6-6 with TRBJ1-4, with D unresolved. The DNA for the CDR3 is TGTGCCAGCAGTTACTCCGGCCTGGGTAAGGGTGAAAAACTGTTTTTT. It codes for CASSYSGLGKGEKLFF.